One sample yielded the 19 T cell receptor beta chains listed below, sequenced in a study of cytomegalovirus exposure and HLA in healthy donors. Repertoires were generated with immunoSEQ multiplex PCR, while TCRdb's copy carries only in-frame clones and drops some. The table includes some 110,000 clones, about 88% detected once. Material for sequencing was PBMCs. The receptor set was obtained from a woman younger than 35 in good health and CMV-seropositive.

The count of this clone is one. The rearrangement uses TRBV12-5 and TRBJ2-3; maybe TRBD1 (6 bases). Trimming pared 3 bases from V and 4 bases from J, leaving 14 bases between. The CDR3 extends over 15 amino acids. Per germline, CDR1 LGHNT and CDR2 FRNRAP. CDR3 sequence (DNA): TGTGCTAGTGGTTTTGTGACAGGAGGAGCAGATACGCAGTATTTT. It translates to CASGFVTGGADTQYF.

The gene calls are TRBV29-1 and TRBJ2-7; 7 bases are a match to TRBD1. Losses at the gene ends were 0 bases for V and 3 bases for J; bases not matched to a gene: 8. The CDR3 has 15 residues. In germline, CDR1 is SQVTM, CDR2 ANQGSEA. The CDR3 spells CSVEDGGQFFYEQYF. In DNA form, the CDR3 reads TGCAGCGTTGAAGATGGGGGACAGTTTTTCTACGAGCAGTACTTC.

The chain has TRBV6-6 and TRBJ1-5; TRBD1 is a possible D gene (6 bases). Germline lookup yields CDR1 MNHNY and CDR2 SVGAGI (reference sequence). There are 15 residues in the CDR3. V was trimmed by 7 bases and J by 1 base, leaving 14 bases between them. The DNA of the CDR3 is TGTGCCAGCATTCCACAGGGAGGGAGCAATCAGCCCCAGCATTTT. Translated: CASIPQGGSNQPQHF.

This chain joins TRBV5-1 and TRBJ1-1; D is uncertain. Germline loops: CDR1 SGHRS, CDR2 YFSETQ. Trimming removed 0 bases from V and 4 bases from J, with 13 bases in between. The CDR3 loop spans 15 amino acids. The CDR3, as DNA: TGCGCCAGCAGCTTGGAAATGGGGAGTCTCACTGAAGCTTTCTTT. Encoded protein: CASSLEMGSLTEAFF.

This chain connects TRBV27 to TRBJ2-1; TRBD2 aligns across 9 bases. CDR1 and CDR2 (germline): MNHEY, SMNVEV (reference sequence). The CDR3 consists of 14 residues. V lost 5 bases, J lost 7 bases, and 6 bases stayed unmatched. CDR3 nucleotides: TGTGCCAGCAGTGAGCGGGGGGAAAAAAATGAGCAGTTCTTC. It translates to CASSERGEKNEQFF.

The V and J genes are TRBV7-3 and TRBJ2-2; 8 bases align to TRBD2. The CDR3 runs 13 residues. The V segment lost 8 bases and the J segment 6 bases; nucleotides outside the gene matches: 5. Germline-derived CDR1 and CDR2 are SGHTA and FQGTGA. CDR3 DNA: TGTGCCAGCGGGGATAGCGGGGCCGGGGAGCTGTTTTTT. It translates to CASGDSGAGELFF.

This sequence joins TRBV7-9 and TRBJ2-1, with 9 bases identical to TRBD2. This CDR3 has 17 residues. CDR1 and CDR2 from the germline V gene are SEHNR and FQNEAQ (reference sequence). V shed 0 bases, J shed 7 bases, and the junction held 10 bases outside the gene matches. The CDR3 loop reads CASSLARAGGARNEQFF. CDR3 DNA: TGTGCCAGCAGCTTAGCCAGGGCGGGAGGGGCACGAAATGAGCAGTTCTTC.

The genes are TRBV4-1 and TRBJ1-3; the match to TRBD1 covers 7 bases. This CDR3 contains 16 residues. CDR1 and CDR2 (germline): MGHRA, YSYEKL. V dropped 4 bases and J dropped 0; count of bases not matched to a gene: 6. CDR3 sequence (DNA): TGCGCCAGCAGCCCAGGGGGTCAACGCTCTGGAAACACCATATATTTT. As protein: CASSPGGQRSGNTIYF.

This chain uses TRBV7-2 with TRBJ2-7; the D gene is possibly TRBD1 (6 bases). V gave up 2 bases and J gave up 3 bases, with 11 bases separating them. Looked up from germline, CDR1 is SGHTA and CDR2 is FQGNSA. The CDR3 has 14 amino acids. As DNA, the CDR3 is TGTGCCAGCAGCTTATTAGGACAGTACTACGAGCAGTACTTC. Its translation: CASSLLGQYYEQYF. Full variable domain (outside the CDR3, taken from reference TRBV7-2 and TRBJ2-7): GAGVSQSPSNKVTEKGKDVELRCDPISGHTALYWYRQSLGQGLEFLIYFQGNSAPDKSGLPSDRFSAERTGGSVSTLTIQRTQQEDSAVYLCASSLLGQYYEQYFGPGTRLTVT.

The table lists this clone with a count of one. The chain combines TRBV18 with TRBJ2-1; the match to TRBD2 covers 7 bases. The CDR3 sequence is 15 residues long. CDR1 is KGHSH, CDR2 LQKENI, per germline. V shed 6 bases, J shed 2 bases, and the junction held 7 bases outside the gene matches. Written as DNA, the CDR3 is TGTGCCAGCTCCCCCCGGGAGGCGGCCTACAATGAGCAGTTCTTC. It yields the protein CASSPREAAYNEQFF.

This clone was picked up a small number of times. This chain uses TRBV5-1 with TRBJ2-7, with 8 bases matching TRBD1. Germline V gene sequence: CDR1 SGHRS, CDR2 YFSETQ. This CDR3 spans 15 amino acids. Losses at the gene ends were 3 bases for V and 5 bases for J; bases not matched to a gene: 10. The CDR3 protein is CASSSTGELWNEQYF. The CDR3 DNA is TGCGCCAGCAGCTCGACAGGGGAGTTGTGGAACGAGCAGTACTTC.

This clone appeared a single time. V usage is TRBV27 and J usage is TRBJ2-7; TRBD1 matches 12 bases. The germline CDR1 and CDR2 sequences are MNHEY and SMNVEV (reference sequence). After removal of 5 bases from V and 7 bases from J, the junction contained 6 bases not matched to a gene. CDR3 length: 14 residues. CDR3: CASSPGTGGWEQYF. CDR3 nucleotides: TGTGCCAGCAGTCCCGGGACAGGGGGCTGGGAGCAGTACTTC.

The rearrangement joins TRBV5-1 to TRBJ2-5, with 7 bases fitting TRBD2. V trimming: 1 base; J trimming: 2 bases; junction bases outside the gene matches: 2. The germline gives CDR1 SGHRS, CDR2 YFSETQ. The CDR3 runs to 14 residues. CDR3 bases: TGCGCCAGCAGCTTGTGGGGACTACAAGAGACCCAGTACTTC. Its translation is CASSLWGLQETQYF.

V is TRBV19 and J is TRBJ1-2, with D possibly being TRBD1 (5 bases). The CDR3 has 14 residues. CDR1 is LNHDA and CDR2 is SQIVND in the germline V gene (reference sequence). The V end lost 3 bases, the J end lost 0 bases, and 8 bases lay between the germline ends. CDR3 DNA sequence: TGTGCCAGTAGTATGGACATCTCTAACTATGGCTACACCTTC. It specifies CASSMDISNYGYTF. Using reference TRBV19 and TRBJ1-2 for the parts outside the CDR3, the full variable domain is DGGITQSPKYLFRKEGQNVTLSCEQNLNHDAMYWYRQDPGQGLRLIYYSQIVNDFQKGDIAEGYSVSREKKESFPLTVTSAQKNPTAFYLCASSMDISNYGYTFGSGTRLTVV.

The V and J genes are TRBV7-3 and TRBJ2-7; D not resolved. The CDR3 covers 13 residues. V gave up 2 bases and J gave up 3 bases, with 8 bases separating them. The germline gives CDR1 SGHTA, CDR2 FQGTGA. The CDR3 loop is CASSLSPRYEQYF. The CDR3 region has the DNA TGTGCCAGCAGCTTATCCCCCCGCTACGAGCAGTACTTC. The variable domain in full, with the rest retrieved from reference TRBV7-3 and TRBJ2-7, is GAGVSQTPSNKVTEKGKYVELRCDPISGHTALYWYRQSLGQGPEFLIYFQGTGAADDSGLPNDRFFAVRPEGSVSTLKIQRTERGDSAVYLCASSLSPRYEQYFGPGTRLTVT.

This chain uses TRBV11-2 with TRBJ1-1; D is ambiguous. Germline V lookup: CDR1 SGHAT, CDR2 FQNNGV. With 2 bases removed from V and 4 bases from J, the gap between germline ends came to 11 bases. This CDR3 comprises 14 residues. CDR3 residues: CASSLPKRGTEAFF. In DNA, the CDR3 is TGTGCCAGCAGCTTACCCAAACGGGGCACTGAAGCTTTCTTT.

The chain joins TRBV5-6 to TRBJ2-7; 11 bases agree with TRBD1. Looked up from germline, CDR1 is SGHDT and CDR2 is YYEEEE. This CDR3 spans 14 amino acids. V gave up 9 bases and J gave up 5 bases; unmatched junction bases: 10. The CDR3 is CATERTGGEDEQYF. The CDR3 DNA follows: TGTGCCACAGAACGGACAGGGGGCGAGGACGAGCAGTACTTC.

The chain combines TRBV7-6 with TRBJ2-1; 11 bases are a match to TRBD2. V shed 4 bases, J shed 10 bases, and the junction held 6 bases outside the gene matches. CDR1 is SGHVS and CDR2 is FNYEAQ in the germline V gene. This CDR3 contains 14 residues. CDR3 protein: CASSSRLAGNEQFF. The CDR3 bases are TGTGCCAGCAGCTCAAGACTAGCGGGAAACGAGCAGTTCTTC.

The gene calls are TRBV5-6 and TRBJ1-2; TRBD1 aligns across 8 bases. V was pared by 1 base and J by 3 bases, with 5 bases of the junction left unmatched. The germline gives CDR1 SGHDT, CDR2 YYEEEE. The CDR3 extends over 15 amino acids. The CDR3 is CASSLLRQGHYGYTF. CDR3 in DNA: TGTGCCAGCAGCTTGTTGCGACAGGGGCACTATGGCTACACCTTC.